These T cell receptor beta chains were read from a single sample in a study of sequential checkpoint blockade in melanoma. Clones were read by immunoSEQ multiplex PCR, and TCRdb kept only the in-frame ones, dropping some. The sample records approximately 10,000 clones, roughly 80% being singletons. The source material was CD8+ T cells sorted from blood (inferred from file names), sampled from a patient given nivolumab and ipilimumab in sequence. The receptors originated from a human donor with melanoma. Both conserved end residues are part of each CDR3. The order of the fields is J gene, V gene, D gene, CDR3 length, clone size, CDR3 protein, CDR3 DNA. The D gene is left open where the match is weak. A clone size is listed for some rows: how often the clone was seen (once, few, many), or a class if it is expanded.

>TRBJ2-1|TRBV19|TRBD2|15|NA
CASSISSGSPNEQFF
TGTGCCAGTAGTATTTCTAGCGGGAGCCCCAATGAGCAGTTCTTC
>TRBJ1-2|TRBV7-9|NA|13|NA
CASSSSPDYGYTF
TGTGCCAGCAGCTCATCCCCGGACTATGGCTACACCTTC
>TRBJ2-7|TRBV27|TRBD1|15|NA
CASSLWPGQAYEQYF
TGTGCCAGCAGTCTCTGGCCGGGACAGGCCTACGAGCAGTACTTC
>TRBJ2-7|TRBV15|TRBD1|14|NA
CATSTRTGVYEQYF
TGTGCCACCAGCACCCGGACAGGGGTATACGAGCAGTACTTC
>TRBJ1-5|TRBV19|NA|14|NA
CASSIWDNDQPQHF
TGTGCCAGTAGTATTTGGGACAACGATCAGCCCCAGCATTTT
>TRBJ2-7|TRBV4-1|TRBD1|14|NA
CASSLRDRAYEQYF
TGCGCCAGCAGCCTAAGGGACAGGGCCTACGAGCAGTACTTC
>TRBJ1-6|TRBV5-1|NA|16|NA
CASSLEGENYNSPLHF
TGCGCCAGCAGCTTGGAAGGGGAAAACTATAATTCACCCCTCCACTTT
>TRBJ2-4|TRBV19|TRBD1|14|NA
CASRDRVAKNIQYF
TGTGCCAGTAGAGACAGGGTAGCCAAAAACATTCAGTACTTC
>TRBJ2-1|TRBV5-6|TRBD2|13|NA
CASRLWGGNEQFF
TGTGCCAGCCGTCTATGGGGGGGCAATGAGCAGTTCTTC
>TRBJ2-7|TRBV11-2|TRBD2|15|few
CASSPGLAGSYEQYF
TGTGCCAGCAGCCCCGGACTAGCGGGCAGCTACGAGCAGTACTTC
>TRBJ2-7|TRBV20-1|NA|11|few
CSARGAREQYF
TGCAGTGCTAGGGGGGCACGGGAGCAGTACTTC
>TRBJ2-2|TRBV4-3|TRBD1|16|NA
CASSPMRGQGPGELFF
TGCGCCAGCAGCCCCATGCGGGGACAGGGACCCGGGGAGCTGTTTTTT
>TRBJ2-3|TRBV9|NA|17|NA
CASSPRLGLANTDTQYF
TGTGCCAGCAGCCCCCGTCTTGGTCTAGCGAACACAGATACGCAGTATTTT
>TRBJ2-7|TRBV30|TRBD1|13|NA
CAWNGDSSYEQYF
TGTGCCTGGAACGGGGACAGCTCCTACGAGCAGTACTTC
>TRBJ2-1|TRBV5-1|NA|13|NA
CASRGTPPDEQFF
TGCGCCAGCAGGGGGACTCCTCCCGATGAGCAGTTCTTC
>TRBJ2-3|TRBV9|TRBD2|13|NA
CASSGDGGGTQYF
TGTGCCAGCAGCGGCGACGGGGGGGGGACGCAGTATTTT
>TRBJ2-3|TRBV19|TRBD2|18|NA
CASSPDFVGLAGVDTQYF
TGTGCCAGTAGCCCAGACTTTGTGGGACTAGCGGGAGTAGATACGCAGTATTTT
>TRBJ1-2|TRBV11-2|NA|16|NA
CASSPGVGRANYGYTF
TGTGCCAGCAGCCCAGGGGTAGGGCGAGCTAACTATGGCTACACCTTC
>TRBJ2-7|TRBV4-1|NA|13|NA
CASSQDEAYEQYF
TGCGCCAGCAGCCAAGATGAGGCATACGAGCAGTACTTC
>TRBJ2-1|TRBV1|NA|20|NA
CTSSQDTHAPDGTGCVEQFF
TGCACCAGCAGCCAAGATACCCATGCACCTGACGGGACAGGGTGCGTAGAGCAGTTCTTC
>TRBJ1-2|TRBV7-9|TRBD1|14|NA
CASSYPRTGTGYTF
TGTGCCAGCAGCTACCCACGGACAGGGACTGGCTACACCTTC
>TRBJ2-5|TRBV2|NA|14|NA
CASSDEVRGKTQYF
TGTGCCAGCAGTGATGAGGTCCGAGGAAAGACCCAGTACTTC
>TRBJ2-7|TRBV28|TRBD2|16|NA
CASSLSVGLVSYEQYF
TGTGCCAGCAGTTTATCGGTAGGACTAGTTTCCTACGAGCAGTACTTC
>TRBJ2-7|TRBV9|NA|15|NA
CASSPGGRGLNEQYF
TGTGCCAGCAGCCCGGGGGGCAGGGGGCTCAACGAGCAGTACTTC
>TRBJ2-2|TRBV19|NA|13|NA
CASRLGSTGELFF
TGTGCCAGTCGGCTCGGGAGCACCGGGGAGCTGTTTTTT
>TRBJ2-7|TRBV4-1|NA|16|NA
CASSPRGPLSGNEQYF
TGCGCCAGCAGCCCGCGGGGTCCCCTCTCGGGAAACGAGCAGTACTTC
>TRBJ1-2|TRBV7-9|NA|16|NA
CASSLRGGAREYGYTF
TGTGCCAGCAGCTTACGCGGGGGGGCCCGGGAATATGGCTACACCTTC
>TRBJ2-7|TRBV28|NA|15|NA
CASSLRPLATGEQYF
TGTGCCAGCAGTTTACGGCCGCTAGCTACCGGCGAGCAGTACTTC
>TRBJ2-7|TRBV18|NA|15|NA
CASSPTFDSGYEQYF
TGTGCCAGCTCACCAACATTCGATTCGGGGTACGAGCAGTACTTC
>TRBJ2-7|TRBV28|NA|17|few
CASSLSRTEDGAYEQYF
TGTGCCAGCAGTTTAAGTAGGACAGAGGACGGAGCCTACGAGCAGTACTTC
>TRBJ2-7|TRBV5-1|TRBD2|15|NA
CASSLIAGGTYEQYF
TGCGCCAGCAGCTTAATAGCGGGAGGGACATACGAGCAGTACTTC
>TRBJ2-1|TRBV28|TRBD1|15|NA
CASSSRDRAGNEQFF
TGTGCCAGCAGTTCCCGGGACAGGGCAGGCAATGAGCAGTTCTTC
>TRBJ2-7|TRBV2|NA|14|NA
CASSDDRLGYEQYF
TGTGCCAGCAGCGATGACAGACTAGGATACGAGCAGTACTTC
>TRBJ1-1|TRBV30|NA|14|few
CAWSVGGAETEAFF
TGTGCCTGGAGTGTTGGGGGGGCCGAAACTGAAGCTTTCTTT
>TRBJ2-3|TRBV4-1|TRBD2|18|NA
CASSQVLAREKTTDTQYF
TGCGCCAGCAGCCAAGTACTAGCGCGAGAAAAAACCACAGATACGCAGTATTTT
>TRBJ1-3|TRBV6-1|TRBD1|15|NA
CASSERGTVGNTIYF
TGTGCCAGCAGTGAAAGGGGGACAGTTGGAAACACCATATATTTT
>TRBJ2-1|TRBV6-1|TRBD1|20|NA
CASSVPAQGASSITYNEQFF
TGTGCCAGCAGTGTCCCTGCCCAGGGGGCTAGCTCCATAACCTACAATGAGCAGTTCTTC
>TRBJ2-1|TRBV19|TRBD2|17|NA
CASSISGLAEINNEQFF
TGTGCCAGTAGTATCAGTGGGCTAGCGGAAATCAACAATGAGCAGTTCTTC
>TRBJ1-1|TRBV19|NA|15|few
CASSIYSTLNTEAFF
TGTGCCAGTAGTATATATTCGACACTGAACACTGAAGCTTTCTTT
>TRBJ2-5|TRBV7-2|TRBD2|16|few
CASSRPGLAGPETQYF
TGTGCCAGCAGCCGACCGGGACTAGCGGGCCCAGAGACCCAGTACTTC
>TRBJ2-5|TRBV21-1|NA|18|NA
CASSKDKASGSPPETQYF
TGTGCCAGCAGCAAAGATAAGGCTAGCGGGAGTCCCCCTGAGACCCAGTACTTC
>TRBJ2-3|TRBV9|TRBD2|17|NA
CASSRTGGGDSTDTQYF
TGTGCCAGCAGCCGCACCGGCGGGGGGGATAGCACAGATACGCAGTATTTT
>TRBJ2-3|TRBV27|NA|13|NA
CASSLRGTDTQYF
TGTGCCAGCAGTTTGAGGGGCACAGATACGCAGTATTTT
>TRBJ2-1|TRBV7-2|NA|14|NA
CASSLVRESPEQFF
TGTGCCAGCAGCTTAGTACGGGAGTCCCCGGAGCAGTTCTTC
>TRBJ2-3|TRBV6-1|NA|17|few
CASSDGGRKGGTDTQYF
TGTGCCAGCAGTGACGGCGGGAGAAAGGGGGGAACAGATACGCAGTATTTT
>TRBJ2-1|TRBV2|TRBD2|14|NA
CASSHPGLAEEQFF
TGTGCCAGCAGTCACCCGGGACTAGCGGAGGAGCAGTTCTTC